The subject of this entry is one T cell receptor beta chain. Its antigen is still unknown. The length of the CDR3 is 12 residues. Germline V CDR1 and CDR2: ENHRY, SYGVKD. V was pared by 8 bases and J by 0 bases, with 8 bases between. This record comes from a study of response to subunit inactivated influenza vaccine. General study points: After each seasonal influenza vaccination, few new T cells are recruited, the authors suggested.

TCRdb independently ran MiXCR on the RT-PCR reads; one entry per CDR3 protein. The sample lists fewer than 600,000 distinct CDR3 sequences, roughly 7.6% occurring once. The specimen was PBMCs from blood, collected roughly 24 months after vaccination. The chain employs TRBV10-3 and TRBJ2-7; D possibly matches TRBD1 or TRBD2 (5 bases each). This TCR derives from a man between 50 and 75 years old who received an inactivated influenza vaccine. CDR3 DNA: TGTGCCATCGGGGGAAGCTCCTACGAGCAGTACTTC. It is translated as CAIGGSSYEQYF.